The text below deals with one TCR beta chain. Generated by immunoSEQ multiplex PCR, the TCRdb table keeps only in-frame clones and is missing some. The sample yields around 45,000 clones, about 88% seen once. The data originate from a study of ipilimumab plus nivolumab after autologous stem cell transplantation. The sequence came from a male donor with multiple myeloma. Source: PBMCs, taken in a trial of ipilimumab plus nivolumab as post-transplant consolidation.

The CDR3 loop is CASSRERNTEAFF. CDR3 DNA: TGTGCCAGCAGCCGTGAAAGGAACACTGAAGCTTTCTTT. This chain links TRBV7-2 with TRBJ1-1; D remains ambiguous. V gave up 5 bases and J gave up 1 base, with 8 bases separating them. Looked up from germline, CDR1 is SGHTA and CDR2 is FQGNSA. This CDR3 is built from 13 residues. Full variable domain (remainder filled in from reference TRBV7-2 and TRBJ1-1): GAGVSQSPSNKVTEKGKDVELRCDPISGHTALYWYRQSLGQGLEFLIYFQGNSAPDKSGLPSDRFSAERTGGSVSTLTIQRTQQEDSAVYLCASSRERNTEAFFGQGTRLTVV.